This TCR beta chain appears in the sequencing data of a study of identical twins. Unique molecular identifiers were present on the cDNA, and a universal primer site came from template switching. Via MiXCR, TCRdb re-called the 5' RACE reads, giving one row per CDR3 protein. The table records 450,000 or so distinct CDR3 sequences, 14% of them present only once. Study-level points and caveats: The study found that models underestimated out-of-frame TCR alpha sharing in monozygotic twins. Twins shared out-of-frame alpha sequences with excess low generation probability.

Everyone who donated was a healthy Caucasian. Germline values: CDR1 SGHRS, CDR2 YFSETQ. The CDR3 runs to 16 residues. With 3 bases clipped from V and 5 bases from J, the junction kept 6 bases outside the gene matches. A remark on this clonotype: Its antigen is still unknown.

The same specimen was also included in a second study, on yellow fever vaccine responses in identical twins.

The sequenced sample consisted of CD4+ T cells sorted from blood. The chain carries TRBV5-1 and TRBJ2-1; 12 bases line up with TRBD2. This sequence originates from a woman between 18 and 30 years old in good health. In DNA, the CDR3 is TGCGCCAGCAGCTGGCATAGGACTAGCGGGAACAATGAGCAGTTCTTC. Its translation is CASSWHRTSGNNEQFF.